This T cell receptor beta chain is from a study of shared clonotypes between healthy human individuals. Libraries were prepared by immunoSEQ multiplex PCR; TCRdb keeps only in-frame clonotypes and omits some of them. The profile covers 2.5 million or so clones, with 85% to 95% appearing a single time and over 0.12% taken by the ten largest. V gave up 7 bases and J gave up 2 bases, with 6 bases separating them. The CDR3 spans 13 residues. Germline CDR1 reads SNHLY; CDR2 reads FYNNEI. The sample was naive CD4+ T cells sorted from blood. The subset was: CD45RA+ positively selected. This receptor was obtained from a man younger than 35 in good health. The gene calls are TRBV2 and TRBJ1-6; TRBD1 might be the D (5 bases). The CDR3 DNA follows: TGTGCCAGCACGGGGGCCTATAATTCACCCCTCCACTTT. As protein: CASTGAYNSPLHF.